The 29 T cell receptor beta chains reported below all come from one sample, sequenced in a study of blood T cells in healthy people across ages. A J-beta primer mix and a sample-barcoded 5' primer were used in a second PCR of about 6 to 12 cycles. TCRdb itself ran the 5' RACE reads through MiXCR, one entry per CDR3 protein. This table has roughly 1,300,000 distinct CDR3 sequences, 45% to 70% appearing once. The specimen was blood. These receptor sequences come from a man aged 18 to 30 in good health.

This clonotype was counted a few times. V usage is TRBV10-3 and J usage is TRBJ2-1; unclear D gene. Trimming cost V 3 bases and J 2 bases, with 2 bases left between them. CDR1 ENHRY and CDR2 SYGVKD come from the germline V gene. CDR3 size: 12 residues. The CDR3: CAISDPYNEQFF. DNA for the CDR3: TGTGCCATCAGTGATCCCTACAATGAGCAGTTCTTC.

This clonotype was recorded once. The gene calls are TRBV4-2 and TRBJ1-6, with D unresolved. Germline V gives CDR1 LGHNA, CDR2 YNFKEQ. V was trimmed by 5 bases and J by 13 bases, leaving 12 bases between them. This CDR3 comprises 12 residues. DNA for the CDR3: TGTGCCAGCAGCTCCCTAACGGCGCCCCTCCACTTT. This translates into CASSSLTAPLHF.

The CDR3 is CASSPGKGSGQPQHF. The CDR3 bases are TGTGCCAGCAGCCCAGGGAAAGGGTCCGGGCAGCCCCAGCATTTT. This chain joins TRBV6-1 and TRBJ1-5, with a possible D match to TRBD1 (5 bases). The CDR3 is 15 residues long. With 6 bases removed from V and 7 bases from J, the gap between germline ends came to 19 bases. Per germline, CDR1 MNHNS and CDR2 SASEGT.

The chain links TRBV28 to TRBJ1-6; 9 bases align to TRBD1. Germline CDR1 reads MDHEN; CDR2 reads SYDVKM. The V and J ends lost 6 bases and 11 bases, in that order; junction bases with no gene match: 11. This CDR3 has 15 residues. In DNA, the CDR3 is TGTGCCAGCAGCCCAACCGGGACAGGGATACCACCCCTCCACTTT. This codes for CASSPTGTGIPPLHF.

This clonotype has a handful of counts. This chain joins TRBV6-5 and TRBJ1-1; D possibly corresponds to TRBD1 (6 bases). Trimming removed 8 bases at V and 0 bases at J, with 16 bases between. CDR3 length equals 15 residues. CDR1 and CDR2 from the germline V gene are MNHEY and SVGAGI. DNA of the CDR3: TGTGCCAGCTTGCTGAGTACAGGGTTGAACACTGAAGCTTTCTTT. Its protein is CASLLSTGLNTEAFF.

The chain carries TRBV18 and TRBJ1-2; TRBD1 is a possible D gene (6 bases). The CDR3 loop spans 16 amino acids. Germline loops: CDR1 KGHSH, CDR2 LQKENI. Trimming removed 4 bases at V and 3 bases at J, with 18 bases between. CDR3 in DNA: TGTGCCAGCTCACAAAACTTCCAGGGGCCTCACTATGGCTACACCTTC. It specifies CASSQNFQGPHYGYTF.

The chain uses TRBV20-1 and TRBJ2-2; D remains unclear. Per germline, CDR1 DFQATT and CDR2 SNEGSKA (reference sequence). CDR3 length: 17 residues. With 0 bases removed from V and 5 bases from J, the gap between germline ends came to 19 bases. The CDR3 here is CSARDEWVGSLTGELFF. In nucleotides, the CDR3 is TGCAGTGCTAGAGACGAGTGGGTGGGAAGTCTTACCGGGGAGCTGTTTTTT.

This rearrangement joins TRBV7-2 to TRBJ2-7; D ambiguous. Per the germline V gene, CDR1 is SGHTA and CDR2 is FQGNSA. Trimming stripped 3 bases from V and 6 bases from J, with 9 bases between. This CDR3 spans 12 amino acids. The CDR3 sequence: CASSFMGSEQYF. In DNA form, the CDR3 reads TGTGCCAGCAGCTTTATGGGATCCGAGCAGTACTTC.

The chain couples TRBV12-3 or TRBV12-4 to TRBJ2-1; 14 positions agree with TRBD2. Losses at the gene ends were 5 bases for V and 11 bases for J; bases not matched to a gene: 8. CDR3 length: 15 residues. The CDR3 here is CASSEGTSGGDKQFF. Written as DNA, the CDR3 is TGTGCCAGCAGTGAGGGGACTAGCGGGGGTGATAAGCAGTTCTTC.

V gene TRBV4-1 combines with J gene TRBJ2-1; weak D call: TRBD2 (6 bases). This CDR3 region has 14 residues. Trimming stripped 4 bases from V and 9 bases from J, with 16 bases between. Per the germline V gene, CDR1 is MGHRA and CDR2 is YSYEKL. The CDR3 here is CASSRAAGEAEQFF. DNA of the CDR3: TGCGCCAGCAGCCGGGCAGCTGGGGAGGCTGAGCAGTTCTTC.

V is TRBV4-1 and J is TRBJ2-7; D tentatively reads TRBD1 or TRBD2 (5 bases each). V was shortened by 2 bases and J by 4 bases, with 15 bases between the two germline ends. Per germline, CDR1 MGHRA and CDR2 YSYEKL. This CDR3 has 15 amino acids. The CDR3 coding sequence is TGCGCCAGCAGCCAAAAAACTGGGGGTGGGTACGAGCAGTACTTC. Translating it yields CASSQKTGGGYEQYF.

In its sample, this clonotype was seen a few times. This chain uses TRBV12-3 or TRBV12-4 with TRBJ2-7; maybe TRBD1 (5 bases). The CDR3 contains 15 residues. Trimming took off 0 bases at V and 5 bases at J, with 14 bases between the two ends. The CDR3 sequence: CASSLARAGLDEQYF. CDR3 nucleotide sequence: TGTGCCAGCAGTTTAGCGAGAGCAGGGTTGGACGAGCAGTACTTC.

The gene calls are TRBV29-1 and TRBJ1-1; no clear D gene. The germline V gene encodes CDR1 SQVTM and CDR2 ANQGSEA. The V and J ends lost 3 bases and 5 bases respectively, with 13 bases between them. The CDR3 runs 13 residues. CDR3 nucleotide sequence: TGCAGCGTTGATCGGGGAAGCGGGACTGAAGCTTTCTTT. Amino acid sequence: CSVDRGSGTEAFF.

The chain joins TRBV5-1 to TRBJ2-3; D gene ambiguous. The germline V gene encodes CDR1 SGHRS and CDR2 YFSETQ. CDR3 length: 15 amino acids. V lost 0 bases, J lost 8 bases, and 16 bases lay in between. Written as DNA, the CDR3 is TGCGCCAGCAGCTTGGGTGTACCGAATCCCCTTACGCAGTATTTT. Its translation is CASSLGVPNPLTQYF.

The genes are TRBV5-6 and TRBJ1-2; D unclear. V lost 3 bases and J 2 bases, leaving 14 bases between the germline ends. Germline V gene sequence: CDR1 SGHDT, CDR2 YYEEEE. This CDR3 region has 15 residues. The CDR3 DNA reads as TGTGCCAGCAGCTCCGGACGGAGGATAAACTATGGCTACACCTTC. Translated: CASSSGRRINYGYTF.

This clonotype appeared a few times. The chain recombines TRBV10-3 with TRBJ2-3; D gene uncertain. Germline values: CDR1 ENHRY, CDR2 SYGVKD. This CDR3 region has 14 residues. V was cut by 6 bases and J by 0 bases, with 10 bases left in between. The CDR3: CAIRGPWSTDTQYF. DNA for the CDR3: TGTGCCATCAGAGGACCGTGGAGCACAGATACGCAGTATTTT.

This chain connects TRBV27 to TRBJ2-1; 9 bases align to TRBD2. V was clipped by 5 bases and J by 4 bases; unmatched bases: 9. This CDR3 contains 16 residues. Germline V gene data show CDR1 as MNHEY and CDR2 as SMNVEV (reference sequence). CDR3 nucleotides: TGTGCCAGCAGTCCCCTCGGGACTAGCACGTACAATGAGCAGTTCTTC. This codes for CASSPLGTSTYNEQFF.

The table lists this clonotype with a few counts. The junction shows a germline mismatch at one end, possibly a read error. The CDR3 reads CASSEGPTYEQYF. CDR3 DNA sequence: TGTGCCAGCAGCGAAGGGCCCACCTACGAGCAGTACTTC. This rearrangement joins TRBV2 to TRBJ2-7; D remains unclear. Germline V gene data show CDR1 as SNHLY and CDR2 as FYNNEI. The CDR3 is made up of 13 amino acids.

The rearrangement links TRBV20-1 to TRBJ2-7, with a weak D call TRBD1 (8 bases). The germline V gene encodes CDR1 DFQATT and CDR2 SNEGSKA (reference sequence). The CDR3 is 14 amino acids. The V end was cut by 6 bases, the J end by 2 bases, with 17 bases between. The CDR3 DNA reads TGCAGTGCCCCCGGGGGGACAGGAACCTACGAGCAGTACTTC. Residues: CSAPGGTGTYEQYF.

This clonotype was detected only once. The chain combines TRBV24-1 with TRBJ2-3, with 11 bases lining up with TRBD1. The V and J ends lost 9 bases and 4 bases, in that order; junction bases with no gene match: 5. CDR1 is KGHDR, CDR2 SFDVKD, per germline. This CDR3 region has 14 residues. CDR3 sequence reads: CATRGQGASDTQYF. The CDR3 bases are TGTGCCACCCGCGGACAGGGGGCGTCAGATACGCAGTATTTT.

V is TRBV5-1 and J is TRBJ2-6, with TRBD1 matching over 8 bases. CDR1 and CDR2 (germline): SGHRS, YFSETQ. The CDR3 covers 17 residues. The V and J ends lost 3 bases and 2 bases, in that order; junction bases with no gene match: 7. CDR3 sequence (DNA): TGCGCCAGCAGCTCTCGGTCACAGGGGGCTGGGGCCAACGTCCTGACTTTC. Residues: CASSSRSQGAGANVLTF.

The chain links TRBV27 to TRBJ2-5; D might be TRBD1 or TRBD2, each matching 5 bases. The end of the DNA is better explained by TRBJ2-7, so the J call may be wrong. CDR3 length: 15 residues. Germline lookup yields CDR1 MNHEY and CDR2 SMNVEV (reference sequence). In nucleotides, the CDR3 is TGTGCCAGCAGTTTATTGGGACCGACCTCTTACGAGCAGTACTTC. This sequence encodes CASSLLGPTSYEQYF.

This clonotype was seen only a few times. The chain uses TRBV4-2 and TRBJ2-4; unclear D gene. There are 13 residues in the CDR3. CDR1 is LGHNA and CDR2 is YNFKEQ in the germline V gene. Between the trimmed V and J ends, which lost 4 bases and 7 bases, there was a span of 11 bases. The CDR3 DNA sequence: TGTGCCAGCAGCCCCAAGGGCCTCAACATTCAGTACTTC. As protein: CASSPKGLNIQYF.

This clonotype was counted a few times. The chain recombines TRBV10-3 with TRBJ2-7, with D perhaps TRBD2 (6 bases). V lost 6 bases and J 1 base, leaving 16 bases between the germline ends. CDR1 and CDR2 (germline): ENHRY, SYGVKD. This CDR3 has 15 residues. CDR3 sequence reads: CAISSGLRDSYEQYF. For the CDR3, the DNA is TGTGCCATCAGCTCCGGACTAAGGGATTCCTACGAGCAGTACTTC.

The chain uses TRBV27 and TRBJ1-1; possibly TRBD1 for D (5 bases). V was shortened by 2 bases and J by 5 bases, with 12 bases between the two germline ends. The CDR3 is made up of 14 amino acids. The germline gives CDR1 MNHEY, CDR2 SMNVEV (reference sequence). CDR3 amino acids: CASSLAMGETEAFF. CDR3 DNA: TGTGCCAGCAGTTTAGCGATGGGGGAGACTGAAGCTTTCTTT.

This clonotype came up once. The gene calls are TRBV19 and TRBJ2-1, with 12 bases identical to TRBD2. Germline V CDR1 and CDR2: LNHDA, SQIVND (reference sequence). The CDR3 is made up of 13 amino acids. V shed 10 bases and J 5 bases; nucleotides not matched to a gene: 3. The CDR3 nucleotides are TGTGCCACCTCTAGCGGGAGGGACAATGAGCAGTTCTTC. Its translation is CATSSGRDNEQFF. The full variable domain, rest sourced from reference TRBV19 and TRBJ2-1, is DGGITQSPKYLFRKEGQNVTLSCEQNLNHDAMYWYRQDPGQGLRLIYYSQIVNDFQKGDIAEGYSVSREKKESFPLTVTSAQKNPTAFYLCATSSGRDNEQFFGPGTRLTVL.

V and J are TRBV20-1 and TRBJ1-4; D gene uncertain. From germline, CDR1 is DFQATT and CDR2 SNEGSKA (reference sequence). The V end was cut by 3 bases, the J end by 3 bases, with 8 bases between. The CDR3 has 13 amino acids. The CDR3 here is CSARDSPNEKLFF. The CDR3 region has the DNA TGCAGTGCTAGGGACTCACCTAATGAAAAACTGTTTTTT.

The chain carries TRBV5-6 and TRBJ2-7, with a tentative D call TRBD2 (5 bases). Trimming cost V 0 bases and J 3 bases, with 16 bases left between them. This CDR3 is built from 16 residues. Per germline, CDR1 SGHDT and CDR2 YYEEEE. DNA of the CDR3: TGTGCCAGCAGCTTGGTCAGGTGTGGACTGGACTACGAGCAGTACTTC. Amino acid sequence: CASSLVRCGLDYEQYF. Together with reference TRBV5-6 and TRBJ2-7, the CDR3 gives the full variable domain: DAGVTQSPTHLIKTRGQQVTLRCSPKSGHDTVSWYQQALGQGPQFIFQYYEEEERQRGNFPDRFSGHQFPNYSSELNVNALLLGDSALYLCASSLVRCGLDYEQYFGPGTRLTVT.

This rearrangement joins TRBV7-2 to TRBJ2-5, with 9 bases matching TRBD1. V shed 6 bases, J shed 7 bases, and the junction held 6 bases outside the gene matches. Germline assignment: CDR1 SGHTA and CDR2 FQGNSA. The CDR3 loop spans 13 amino acids. The CDR3 bases are TGTGCCAGCAGACAGGGGGCAGATGTGACCCAGTACTTC. It specifies CASRQGADVTQYF.